This T cell receptor beta chain emerged from a study of blood T cell repertoires in COVID-19 (dated by TCRdb to 2019 to 2021). For context, the study as a whole: Samples from collaborators originated in the United States, Italy and Spain and spanned both the acute and convalescent phases of COVID-19. The prospective study material was composed of cDNA or gDNA derived from T cells, B-cell-depleted T cells, or PBMCs. The dataset comprised deeply sampled blood TCRbeta repertoires from subjects exposed to, actively infected with, or recovered from COVID-19. The repertoires were made available in a free public database intended to serve as a resource for research on the immune response to SARS-CoV-2. Samples were obtained from the ongoing ImmuneRACE study (first 160 participants) and from 1,000 to 1,500 subjects provided by 6 global collaborators. Sample metadata almost always included a de-identified subject ID, COVID-19 status, age in years and sex. Where HLA class I and class II types were available, the types were taken from metadata supplied by the sample provider, not from assay-based typing.

Each collaborating institution followed its own protocols to collect whole blood in K2EDTA tubes. Collaborator samples were shipped for TCRbeta analysis as frozen whole blood, isolated PBMCs, or DNA extracted from either sample type. A note on this clone: It has no known antigen specificity. No clone much larger than this one lies a single base away; base qualities are absent.

The immunoSEQ Assay, a bias-controlled multiplex PCR, was used to amplify TCRbeta CDR3 regions from genomic DNA. For the original study's pipeline: Within the assay, amplification of reference gene primers was used to estimate how many nucleated cells each sample contained. To quantify the absolute abundance of each unique TCRbeta CDR3 rearrangement, sequence reads were collapsed and filtered. For each sample, productive Simpson clonality was calculated as the square root of Simpson's diversity index over productive rearrangements. The clones in this table, taken by TCRdb from immuneACCESS, are in-frame only. Not every clone is retained; where verified, under half of the shortfall comes from an unresolved V gene, and the cause of the rest is unknown. That table furnishes V, J and clone size, whereas the DNA furnished D and trimming. The sample table shows over 200,000 clones, and roughly 86% are seen once. Around 0.67% of the sample rests with the top ten.

The research as a whole found: How much clinical and demographic metadata was included differed by source and by participant, and the metadata was provided uncurated.

Its CDR3 holds 15 amino acids, cysteine through phenylalanine. The kept DNA is CDR3 alone, 45 bases in frame from the first base. V drops 4 bases and J drops 4 bases, leaving 16 bases in between. CDR1 and CDR2 are drawn from the germline V gene (reference sequence): LNHNV, YYDKDF. The chain joins TRBV15 to TRBJ1-1; TRBD1 might be the D gene, on 5 matching bases. The sample was peripheral blood. This receptor was obtained from a human donor in a cohort sampled during active COVID-19. This receptor has the CDR3 CATSIRQWGGTEAFF. The DNA sequence is given as TGTGCCACCAGCATCCGACAGTGGGGCGGCACTGAAGCTTTCTTT.